A single T cell receptor beta chain is shown here with its context. No antigen is known for it. Nothing much larger sits one base from this clone, and base qualities are not available. V and J lose 8 bases and 0 bases, and a span of 11 bases separates them. Measured from the cysteine to the phenylalanine, the CDR3 is 14 residues long. Of all the DNA, just the CDR3 is kept, 42 bases in frame from base 1. CDR1 and CDR2 are drawn from the germline V gene (reference sequence): GTSNPN, SVGIG. The method was the immunoSEQ multiplex PCR assay. TCRdb mirrors the immuneACCESS table, restricted to in-frame sequences. Some clones are absent from its copies; in checked studies, under half trace to an unresolved V gene, and the reason for the others is unknown. Counted in this sample were about 130,000 clones; roughly 95% of them appeared once. The ten largest clones add up to roughly 0.45% of the sample. The source of the sample is a study of T cell changes during pregnancy in multiple sclerosis (dated by TCRdb to between 2018 and 2021). Looking at the study overall: In women with multiple sclerosis, the researchers looked at how the T cell repertoire shifted as pregnancy progressed.

Rearrangement joined TRBV30 to TRBJ2-6; 6 matching bases give a weak D call of TRBD1. This clonotype was sampled from a female donor with multiple sclerosis, enrolled in a pregnancy study. The specimen comprised peripheral blood, sampled after pregnancy. The CDR3 here reads CAGKQGSGANVLTF. The nucleotides are TGTGCCGGAAAACAGGGCTCTGGGGCCAACGTCCTGACTTTC.